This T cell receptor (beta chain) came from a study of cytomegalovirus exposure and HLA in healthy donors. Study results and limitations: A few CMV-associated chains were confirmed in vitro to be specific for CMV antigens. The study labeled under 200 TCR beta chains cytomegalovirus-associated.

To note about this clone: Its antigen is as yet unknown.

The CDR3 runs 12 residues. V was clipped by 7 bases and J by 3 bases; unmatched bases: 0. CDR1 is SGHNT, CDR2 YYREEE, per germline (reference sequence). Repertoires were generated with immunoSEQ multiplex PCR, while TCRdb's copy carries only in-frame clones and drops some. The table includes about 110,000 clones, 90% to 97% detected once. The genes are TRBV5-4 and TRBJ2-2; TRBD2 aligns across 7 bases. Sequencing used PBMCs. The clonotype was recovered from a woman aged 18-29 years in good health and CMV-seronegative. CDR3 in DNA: TGTGCCAGCGGGGGGGACACCGGGGAGCTGTTTTTT. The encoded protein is CASGGDTGELFF.